Listed here are 20 T cell receptor beta chains from one sample, sequenced in a study of T cells after posttransplantation cyclophosphamide (dated by TCRdb to about 2016). The treatment or condition label of this sample denotes: high-dose cyclophosphamide on days +3 and +4 as single-agent GVHD prophylaxis. For conditioning, the PTCy patients got busulfan and fludarabine, then a related or unrelated marrow graft, followed by cyclophosphamide on days +3 and +4. Receptor libraries were prepared by the immunoSEQ multiplex PCR assay. Imported from immuneACCESS, the table was reduced by TCRdb to in-frame sequences with V and J called. These copies leave out some clones; in studies compared against another copy, an unresolved V gene accounts for under half, and the cause of the remainder is not known. In all, the sample holds tens of thousands of clones, and over 75% of those were seen once. Together, the top ten hold 7.5% to 9.5% of the sample.

This specimen was CD4+ T cells sorted from blood, taken around 2,000 days after a stem cell transplant with posttransplant cyclophosphamide. These receptors were collected from a female patient aged 35 to 55 who received an allogeneic stem cell transplant from a related donor, was CMV-positive, and had no GVHD. After a transplant, the graft donor may have provided part of the T cells.

The table lists this clone with a count of one. The rearrangement links TRBV18 to TRBJ1-2; 9 bases are a match to TRBD1. This CDR3 region has 16 residues. The germline gives CDR1 KGHSH, CDR2 LQKENI. V was clipped by 6 bases and J by 2 bases; unmatched bases: 10. CDR3: CASSQQRDRANYGYTF. The DNA for the CDR3 is TGTGCCAGCTCTCAACAACGGGACAGGGCGAACTATGGCTACACCTTC.

The J gene is TRBJ2-3, the V gene TRBV2; 7 nucleotides match TRBD2. The V segment lost 7 bases and the J segment 3 bases; nucleotides outside the gene matches: 10. Germline lookup yields CDR1 SNHLY and CDR2 FYNNEI. The CDR3 runs to 15 residues. The CDR3 protein is CASTLVRGRTDTQYF. The DNA of the CDR3 is TGTGCCAGCACGCTTGTGCGGGGGAGGACAGATACGCAGTATTTT.

Regarding this clone: Germline and junction disagree at one end, which may indicate a read error. The chain couples TRBV7-2 to TRBJ2-1; no reliable D call. Germline V gene data show CDR1 as SGHTA and CDR2 as FQGNSA. The CDR3 runs 11 residues. For the CDR3, the DNA is TGTGCCAGCAGCCCCTATAATGAGCAGTTCTTC. It specifies CASSPYNEQFF.

As to this clone: Different DNA sequences within this sample yield the same CDR3. This chain uses TRBV7-8 with TRBJ1-6; D gene unclear. The CDR3 spans 16 residues. Looked up from germline, CDR1 is SGHVS and CDR2 is FQNEAQ. V gave up 2 bases and J gave up 0 bases, with 8 bases separating them. The CDR3 DNA reads as TGTGCCAGCAGCTTATCTCGGAGCTCCTATAATTCACCCCTCCACTTT. Residues: CASSLSRSSYNSPLHF.

This rearrangement joins TRBV4-1 to TRBJ2-3, with 8 bases that match TRBD1. CDR3 size: 17 residues. The V segment lost 4 bases and the J segment 4 bases; nucleotides outside the gene matches: 13. The V gene's germline CDR1 is MGHRA and CDR2 YSYEKL. The CDR3 coding sequence is TGCGCCAGCAGCCTAAGGATGGCCGGGACAGGTTCAGATACGCAGTATTTT. Translated: CASSLRMAGTGSDTQYF.

The chain recombines TRBV27 with TRBJ1-1; D remains unclear. Trimming pared 5 bases from V and 4 bases from J, leaving 11 bases between. This CDR3 spans 13 amino acids. Germline V CDR1 and CDR2: MNHEY, SMNVEV (reference sequence). CDR3 nucleotide sequence: TGTGCCAGCAGTCAACGACAATCCACTGAAGCTTTCTTT. Protein: CASSQRQSTEAFF.

The V gene is TRBV6-5, the J gene TRBJ1-1; no reliable D call. V dropped 7 bases and J dropped 0 bases, with 9 bases sitting between them. This CDR3 is built from 13 residues. From germline, CDR1 is MNHEY and CDR2 SVGAGI. The CDR3 DNA follows: TGTGCCAGCAAGGAGAGATTGAACACTGAAGCTTTCTTT. Protein sequence: CASKERLNTEAFF.

The gene calls are TRBV7-2 and TRBJ2-3; 13 bases line up with TRBD2. The CDR3 contains 17 residues. Germline assignment: CDR1 SGHTA and CDR2 FQGNSA. Trimming took 1 base from V and 4 from J; bases not matched to a gene: 5. Here the CDR3 reads CASSLGLAGGGSDTQYF. In DNA form, the CDR3 reads TGTGCCAGCAGCTTAGGACTAGCGGGGGGTGGGTCAGATACGCAGTATTTT.

This clone was observed once. J is TRBJ2-3 and V is TRBV7-2, with a weak D call TRBD2 (6 bases). Germline lookup yields CDR1 SGHTA and CDR2 FQGNSA. This CDR3 contains 15 residues. The V end was cut by 5 bases, the J end by 6 bases, with 18 bases between. The CDR3, as DNA: TGTGCCAGCAGCCCGGGACTTCCCTCACTTGATACGCAGTATTTT. This gives the protein CASSPGLPSLDTQYF.

This chain uses TRBV18 with TRBJ2-3, with 10 bases matching TRBD2. Germline V CDR1 and CDR2: KGHSH, LQKENI. The CDR3 contains 18 residues. V trimming: 3 bases; J trimming: 0 bases; junction bases outside the gene matches: 9. The DNA for the CDR3 is TGTGCCAGCTCACCGCGGTTAGCGGGGGGACAAAGCACAGATACGCAGTATTTT. Translating gives CASSPRLAGGQSTDTQYF.

The chain employs TRBV5-6 and TRBJ1-5; D not resolved. The CDR3 loop spans 13 amino acids. Germline CDR1 is SGHDT and CDR2 is YYEEEE. V was pared by 4 bases and J by 6 bases, with 11 bases between. The CDR3 nucleotides read TGTGCCAGCAGCACGGGAGGAAGTCAGCCCCAGCATTTT. This translates into CASSTGGSQPQHF.

Only one count was recorded for this clone. This rearrangement joins TRBV19 to TRBJ2-1, with 11 bases lining up with TRBD2. The CDR3 is 18 amino acids. V was clipped by 1 base and J by 7 bases; unmatched bases: 12. Germline CDR1 is LNHDA and CDR2 is SQIVND (reference sequence). CDR3 protein: CASSIALAGGLSGNEQFF. DNA of the CDR3: TGTGCCAGTAGTATAGCTTTAGCGGGGGGGCTCTCCGGGAATGAGCAGTTCTTC.

This clone was detected a few times. The chain joins TRBV5-1 to TRBJ1-6; TRBD1 aligns across 8 bases. The CDR3 covers 18 residues. The germline V gene encodes CDR1 SGHRS and CDR2 YFSETQ. The trim removed 1 base at V and 9 bases at J, leaving 15 bases unmatched. CDR3 in DNA: TGCGCCAGCAGCTTGAAGGCAGGACAGGGTTCTCCAATTTCACCCCTCCACTTT. This sequence encodes CASSLKAGQGSPISPLHF.

The chain links TRBV9 to TRBJ2-7, with 7 bases lining up with TRBD1. The junction had 6 bases not matched to a gene; V was cut back by 0 bases and J by 6 bases. Germline CDR1 and CDR2: SGDLS and YYNGEE. The CDR3 is 14 residues long. CDR3 amino acids: CASSVAGTVGEQYF. The CDR3 DNA reads TGTGCCAGCAGCGTAGCGGGGACAGTTGGCGAGCAGTACTTC.

In its sample, this clone was seen a few times. This chain links TRBV6-5 with TRBJ1-5, with 8 bases matching TRBD1. Looked up from germline, CDR1 is MNHEY and CDR2 is SVGAGI. V trimming: 5 bases; J trimming: 6 bases; junction bases outside the gene matches: 6. This CDR3 spans 14 amino acids. The CDR3 coding sequence is TGTGCCAGCAGTCGGTTCAGGGGGCGTCAGCCCCAGCATTTT. It encodes CASSRFRGRQPQHF.

A few counts support this clone. This chain links TRBV7-9 with TRBJ1-5; the D is unclear. The CDR3 is 11 amino acids. Germline-derived CDR1 and CDR2 are SEHNR and FQNEAQ (reference sequence). The V gene lost 3 bases and the J gene lost 7 bases, with 4 bases spanning the gap. The CDR3, as DNA: TGTGCCAGCAGCTTTTCGCAGCCCCAGCATTTT. Translating it yields CASSFSQPQHF. The variable domain in full, completed from reference TRBV7-9 and TRBJ1-5, reads DTGVSQNPRHKITKRGQNVTFRCDPISEHNRLYWYRQTLGQGPEFLTYFQNEAQLEKSRLLSDRFSAERPKGSFSTLEIQRTEQGDSAMYLCASSFSQPQHFGDGTRLSIL.

The rearrangement links TRBV5-1 to TRBJ2-5; tentative D call: TRBD1 (6 bases). Trimming took off 0 bases at V and 1 base at J, with 13 bases between the two ends. This CDR3 comprises 16 residues. CDR1 SGHRS and CDR2 YFSETQ come from the germline V gene. This CDR3 is CASSLDGRGLQETQYF. The CDR3, as DNA: TGCGCCAGCAGCTTGGACGGCAGGGGCCTCCAAGAGACCCAGTACTTC.

The chain links TRBV6-1 to TRBJ1-6; D is unresolved. The CDR3 is 16 amino acids. The germline V gene encodes CDR1 MNHNS and CDR2 SASEGT. V lost 2 bases and J lost 10, with 18 bases in between. As DNA, the CDR3 is TGTGCCAGCAGTGAATCCTTAGTGGTCTCGGGGTCACCCCTCCACTTT. This gives the protein CASSESLVVSGSPLHF.

The CDR3 DNA reads TGTGCCAGCAGCTCGGACAGGGGTCGAAACACTGAAGCTTTCTTT. Its protein product is CASSSDRGRNTEAFF. This rearrangement joins TRBV7-2 to TRBJ1-1; 9 bases are a match to TRBD1. CDR3 length: 15 amino acids. The V gene's germline CDR1 is SGHTA and CDR2 FQGNSA. V was clipped by 4 bases and J by 2 bases; unmatched bases: 5.

The chain carries TRBV5-4 and TRBJ1-2, with 7 positions matching TRBD1. Unmatched junction bases numbered 8, after V lost 4 bases and J lost 2 bases. Germline V gene lookup returns CDR1 SGHNT and CDR2 YYREEE (reference sequence). The CDR3 has 15 amino acids. In nucleotides, the CDR3 is TGTGCCAGCAGCCCTGGACAGGACGTAAACTATGGCTACACCTTC. Translation gives CASSPGQDVNYGYTF.